Listed below are T cell receptor beta chains from one sample, sequenced in a study of blood T cells in healthy people across ages. MiXCR was run by TCRdb on the 5' RACE reads, yielding one entry per CDR3 protein. The sample shows hundreds of thousands of distinct CDR3 sequences, around 31% of them seen only once. The source material was blood. The source of these receptors is a woman aged 80 or over in good health. The CDR3 runs from the conserved cysteine through the conserved F or W. D genes are given only for firm matches. Where a row states a size, it is once, few, many or the class of an expanded clone; other rows omit it.

d_call cdr3_length clone_size j_call v_call cdr3_aa cdr3_nt
- 15 few TRBJ2-5 TRBV9 CASSVGLLWRETQYF TGTGCCAGCAGCGTGGGTCTCCTATGGAGGGAGACCCAGTACTTC
- 11 many TRBJ2-1 TRBV19 CASSIVGEQFF TGTGCCAGTAGTATAGTAGGTGAGCAGTTCTTC
- 15 many TRBJ2-5 TRBV15 CATSRDGGFQETQYF TGTGCCACCAGCAGAGATGGAGGGTTCCAAGAGACCCAGTACTTC
- 14 - TRBJ1-5 TRBV20-1 CSAGGRVGNQPQHF TGCAGTGCCGGAGGGAGGGTAGGCAATCAGCCCCAGCATTTT
- 15 - TRBJ1-2 TRBV6-1 CASSVTPRGTYGYTF TGTGCCAGCAGTGTGACCCCAAGAGGTACCTATGGCTACACCTTC
- 14 few TRBJ2-2 TRBV30 CALTGWQRTGELFF TGTGCCTTAACAGGGTGGCAGAGAACCGGGGAGCTGTTTTTT
- 13 - TRBJ2-3 TRBV7-2 CASSSNGGDTQYF TGTGCCAGCAGCTCGAACGGGGGAGATACGCAGTATTTT
- 14 many TRBJ2-7 TRBV5-1 CASSFTGTTYEQYF TGCGCCAGCAGCTTCACGGGAACCACCTACGAGCAGTACTTC
- 14 - TRBJ1-2 TRBV4-2 CASSQRDRNHGYTF TGTGCCAGCAGCCAACGTGACAGGAACCATGGCTACACCTTC
- 17 - TRBJ2-3 TRBV4-2 CASSRPGGPFFTDTQYF TGTGCCAGCAGCCGCCCCGGGGGGCCGTTTTTCACAGATACGCAGTATTTT
- 14 - TRBJ2-7 TRBV4-1 CASSQAEGPYEQYF TGCGCCAGCAGCCAAGCGGAGGGTCCCTACGAGCAGTACTTC
- 14 many TRBJ2-7 TRBV2 CASSGTERAYEQYF TGTGCCAGCAGTGGGACAGAGAGGGCCTACGAGCAGTACTTC
- 15 many TRBJ2-6 TRBV5-1 CASSFGTLGANVLTF TGCGCCAGCAGCTTCGGGACACTCGGGGCCAACGTCCTGACTTTC
- 16 many TRBJ1-2 TRBV9 CASSEGPVGTNYGYTF TGTGCCAGCAGCGAGGGTCCGGTGGGGACAAACTATGGCTACACCTTC
TRBD1 14 many TRBJ1-6 TRBV12-3/TRBV12-4 CASKSGQNNSPLHF TGTGCCAGCAAATCGGGACAGAATAATTCACCCCTCCACTTT
- 12 many TRBJ1-2 TRBV12-3/TRBV12-4 CATRIMNYGYTF TGTGCCACCCGGATCATGAACTATGGCTACACCTTC
TRBD1 15 few TRBJ1-5 TRBV28 CASSSSGTGDQPQHF TGTGCCAGCAGTAGTTCCGGGACAGGTGATCAGCCCCAGCATTTT
- 14 - TRBJ2-2 TRBV20-1 CSARVAGRTGELFF TGCAGTGCTAGAGTTGCAGGCCGGACCGGGGAGCTGTTTTTT
- 14 - TRBJ2-7 TRBV20-1 CSAGGPGARHEQYF TGCAGTGCCGGGGGCCCAGGGGCACGGCACGAGCAGTACTTC
- 16 many TRBJ1-5 TRBV16 CASSWLGQAAGQPQHF TGTGCCAGCAGCTGGTTAGGGCAGGCTGCCGGACAGCCCCAGCATTTT
TRBD1 14 many TRBJ1-4 TRBV7-8 CASSLMQGAEKLFF TGTGCCAGCAGCTTAATGCAGGGGGCTGAAAAACTGTTTTTT
TRBD1 14 many TRBJ1-6 TRBV5-6 CASSLNRGDTPLHF TGTGCCAGCAGCTTGAACAGGGGGGATACACCCCTCCACTTT
TRBD1 16 - TRBJ1-3 TRBV10-3 CAISDPSGGSGNTIYF TGTGCCATCAGTGATCCGTCAGGGGGTTCTGGAAACACCATATATTTT
TRBD2 16 many TRBJ2-1 TRBV5-1 CASSMAPSGAGNEQFF TGCGCCAGCAGCATGGCCCCTAGCGGGGCAGGCAATGAGCAGTTCTTC
- 14 - TRBJ1-2 TRBV30 CAWGGRGPLHGYTF TGTGCCTGGGGGGGACGGGGGCCTCTTCACGGCTACACCTTC
TRBD2 13 few TRBJ2-3 TRBV2 CAGSVSSGYTQYF TGTGCCGGCAGTGTTTCTAGCGGATATACGCAGTATTTT
TRBD1 11 - TRBJ2-7 TRBV5-1 CTSRQGYEQYF TGCACCAGCAGACAGGGCTACGAGCAGTACTTC
TRBD1 16 many TRBJ2-3 TRBV10-3 CAIGQGAASHTDTQYF TGTGCCATCGGGCAGGGGGCTGCCAGCCACACAGATACGCAGTATTTT
TRBD1 16 - TRBJ2-7 TRBV7-2 CASSLRGADRGYEQYF TGTGCCAGCAGCTTACGTGGGGCGGACAGGGGCTACGAGCAGTACTTC
- 14 - TRBJ2-7 TRBV12-5 CASVGRGLSYEQYF TGTGCTAGTGTTGGGCGGGGGCTCTCCTACGAGCAGTACTTC
- 14 - TRBJ1-3 TRBV27 CASSAGASGNTIYF TGTGCCAGCAGTGCAGGGGCCTCTGGAAACACCATATATTTT
- 12 - TRBJ2-3 TRBV9 CASSVTTDTQYF TGTGCCAGCAGCGTAACGACAGATACGCAGTATTTT
- 14 - TRBJ2-1 TRBV5-4 CASSSTGGYNEQFF TGTGCCAGCAGCTCAACCGGGGGATACAATGAGCAGTTCTTC
- 14 few TRBJ1-5 TRBV6-1 CASSGTISNQPQHF TGTGCCAGCAGTGGGACAATAAGCAATCAGCCCCAGCATTTT
- 13 many TRBJ2-7 TRBV7-6 CASSLDQGTEQYF TGTGCCAGCAGCTTGGACCAGGGAACCGAGCAGTACTTC
- 15 many TRBJ2-6 TRBV6-1 CASRRDRSGANVLTF TGTGCCAGCAGGAGAGACCGCTCTGGGGCCAACGTCCTGACTTTC
- 14 - TRBJ1-5 TRBV20-1 CSAKSGSSNQPQHF TGCAGTGCTAAATCAGGGAGTAGCAATCAGCCCCAGCATTTT
- 13 many TRBJ1-4 TRBV20-1 CSARGPLDEKLFF TGCAGTGCTAGAGGACCCCTAGATGAAAAACTGTTTTTT
TRBD2 15 few TRBJ2-7 TRBV6-2/TRBV6-3 CASRSPSGGAVEQYF TGTGCCAGCAGATCTCCTAGCGGGGGGGCTGTTGAGCAGTACTTC
TRBD1 15 - TRBJ2-1 TRBV29-1 CSVEGPGQGRNEQFF TGCAGCGTTGAGGGACCGGGACAGGGAAGGAATGAGCAGTTCTTC
- 16 many TRBJ1-2 TRBV9 CASSVPRVTGRNGYTF TGTGCCAGCAGCGTCCCTAGGGTGACGGGAAGGAATGGCTACACCTTC
TRBD2 15 - TRBJ2-5 TRBV5-1 CASSLIAGAFNEQYF TGCGCCAGCAGCTTGATAGCGGGGGCCTTCAATGAGCAGTACTTC
TRBD2 14 once TRBJ2-7 TRBV2 CASTGTSGVNEQYF TGTGCCAGCACCGGGACTAGCGGGGTCAATGAGCAGTACTTC
- 14 many TRBJ2-7 TRBV7-2 CASSLARRAYEQYF TGTGCCAGCAGCTTAGCCAGGCGGGCCTACGAGCAGTACTTC